The 5 T cell receptor beta chains given below trace back to one sample, sequenced in a study of early T cells in non-severe SARS-CoV-2 infection. From the 5' RACE reads, TCRdb called clonotypes with MiXCR, one entry per CDR3 protein. Among roughly 80,000 distinct CDR3 sequences, over 12% were seen once, and the ten largest hold around 3%. The sequenced sample consisted of whole blood. The receptors originated from an adult who was a healthcare worker with PCR-confirmed SARS-CoV-2 infection or an uninfected control (not recorded which).

This clonotype turned up a few times. V gene TRBV11-2 combines with J gene TRBJ1-1; D gene ambiguous. The CDR3 sequence is 16 residues long. CDR1 SGHAT and CDR2 FQNNGV come from the germline V gene. V was shortened by 5 bases and J by 1 base, with 17 bases between the two germline ends. CDR3 region: CASSPLPRRGNTEAFF. The CDR3 nucleotides read TGTGCCAGCAGCCCACTCCCGAGACGGGGGAACACTGAAGCTTTCTTT.

This clonotype was recorded a few times. The chain combines TRBV6-1 with TRBJ1-5; D is unresolved. The CDR3 runs 13 residues. Germline V CDR1 and CDR2: MNHNS, SASEGT. The V and J ends lost 1 base and 6 bases respectively, with 7 bases between them. DNA for the CDR3: TGTGCCAGCAGTGAAGGTACCCGTCAGCCCCAGCATTTT. It codes for CASSEGTRQPQHF.

This clonotype was counted many times. The chain is built from TRBV7-2 and TRBJ2-1; D might be TRBD1 or TRBD2, each matching 5 bases. Germline loops: CDR1 SGHTA, CDR2 FQGNSA. The V end was cut by 1 base, the J end by 2 bases, with 12 bases between. The CDR3 length is 16 residues. For the CDR3, the DNA is TGTGCCAGCAGCTTAGGGGGCGGGCCCCCCTACAATGAGCAGTTCTTC. It codes for CASSLGGGPPYNEQFF. The full variable domain, rest sourced from reference TRBV7-2 and TRBJ2-1, is GAGVSQSPSNKVTEKGKDVELRCDPISGHTALYWYRQSLGQGLEFLIYFQGNSAPDKSGLPSDRFSAERTGGSVSTLTIQRTQQEDSAVYLCASSLGGGPPYNEQFFGPGTRLTVL.

A few counts support this clonotype. The J gene is TRBJ2-1, the V gene TRBV6-1, with a tentative D call TRBD2 (6 bases). V lost 0 bases and J lost 0, with 9 bases in between. The CDR3 is made up of 16 amino acids. Germline V lookup: CDR1 MNHNS, CDR2 SASEGT. The CDR3 DNA reads as TGTGCCAGCAGTGAAGCAGCCGGGGGCTCCTACAATGAGCAGTTCTTC. Protein product: CASSEAAGGSYNEQFF.

This clonotype was counted only a few times. The chain links TRBV9 to TRBJ2-1; D may match TRBD1 or TRBD2 (5 bases each). Between the trimmed V and J ends, which lost 0 bases and 12 bases, there was a span of 25 bases. The germline gives CDR1 SGDLS, CDR2 YYNGEE. The CDR3 extends over 17 amino acids. CDR3 amino acids: CASSVDLGTPGHTGQFF. DNA of the CDR3: TGTGCCAGCAGCGTAGATTTAGGCACCCCGGGGCATACAGGGCAGTTCTTC.